This T cell receptor (beta chain) was recorded in a study of response to subunit inactivated influenza vaccine. Study observations and caveats: Few additional T cells are recruited per seasonal influenza vaccination, authors suggested.

A remark on this clonotype: The antigen remains undetermined.

This CDR3 comprises 17 residues. Trimming took 8 bases from V and 4 from J; bases not matched to a gene: 20. Germline CDR1 is MNHEY and CDR2 is SMNVEV (reference sequence). One entry per CDR3 protein results from TCRdb running MiXCR on the RT-PCR reads. The profile shows roughly 710,000 distinct CDR3 sequences, roughly 15% of them singletons. The J gene is TRBJ2-7, the V gene TRBV27; 7 bases match TRBD2. Material: PBMCs from blood, obtained around 15 days before vaccination. The TCR sequence derives from a man between 45 and 60 years old who received an inactivated influenza vaccine. The CDR3 bases are TGTGCCAGCCAAGCAGCTACGGCGGGAGCCTTCGTTTACGAGCAGTACTTC. Amino acid sequence: CASQAATAGAFVYEQYF.